This TCR beta chain is from a study of blood T cell repertoires in COVID-19. Study-wide context: PBMCs, B-cell-depleted T cells, or T cells were the source of the cDNA or gDNA that made up the material.

The CDR3 has 13 residues. Germline V gene sequence: CDR1 MNHEY, CDR2 SMNVEV (reference sequence). Here immunoSEQ multiplex PCR was the method, and the copy in TCRdb shows in-frame clones only, minus some. The sample holds roughly 250,000 clones; more than 75% are singletons and the top ten take 0.95% to 1%. The sample holds one count of this clone. The junction and the germline gene differ at one end; a read error may be behind it. The chain recombines TRBV27 with TRBJ1-3, with a weak D call TRBD1 (5 bases). The sequencing input was peripheral blood. The receptor was isolated from a middle-aged woman who had recovered from COVID-19. The CDR3 DNA reads as TGTGCGAGCAGGGAGCTCTCTGGAAACGCCATATATTTT. Translating gives CASRELSGNAIYF.